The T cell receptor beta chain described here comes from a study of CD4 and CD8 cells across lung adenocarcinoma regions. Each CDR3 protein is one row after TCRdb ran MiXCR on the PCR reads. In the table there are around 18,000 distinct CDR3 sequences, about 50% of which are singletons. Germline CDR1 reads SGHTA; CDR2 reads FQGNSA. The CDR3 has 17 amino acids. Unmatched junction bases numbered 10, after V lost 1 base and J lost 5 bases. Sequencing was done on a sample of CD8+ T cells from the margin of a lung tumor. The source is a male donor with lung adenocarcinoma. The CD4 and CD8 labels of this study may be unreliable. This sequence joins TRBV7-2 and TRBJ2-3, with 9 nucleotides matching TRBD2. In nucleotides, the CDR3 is TGTGCCAGCAGCTTAGTTGCTAGCGGGACGACCTTAGATACGCAGTATTTT. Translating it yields CASSLVASGTTLDTQYF.